Below are 20 T cell receptor delta chains sequenced from a single sample in a study of gamma delta lymphoproliferative disorders and STAT genes. The receptor sequences were amplified from genomic DNA of peripheral blood mononuclear cells. TCRdb processed the multiplex PCR reads again with the CATT caller. The sample contains some 1,200 delta-chain clones, more than 1.5% of which appear only once. Sequenced sample: blood. The receptors were sampled from a human donor in good health.

At least ten counts were recorded for this clone. A far larger clone is a single base away, which makes a read error likely. Additional DNA sequences in this sample encode the identical CDR3. CDR3: CACDTLGDRWADKLIF. Written as DNA, the CDR3 is TGTGCCTGTGACACCTTGGGGGATCGGTGGGCCGATAAGCTCATCTTT. The chain uses TRDV2 and TRDJ1, with 8 bases lining up with TRDD3. The CDR3 spans 16 residues. The germline gives CDR1 GEAIGNYY, CDR2 EKD.

Points on this clone: The protein TCRdb gives is from a much larger clone and does not agree with this DNA's translation at residue 10, likely a read error; the protein shown here comes from the DNA. J is TRDJ1 and V is TRDV2; 7 positions match TRDD3. Germline assignment: CDR1 GEAIGNYY and CDR2 EKD. J gave up 0 bases and V 0 bases, and 12 bases lay outside the gene matches. This CDR3 has 18 amino acids. This CDR3 reads CACDTVGGDAKYTDKLIF. The DNA for the CDR3 is TGTGCCTGTGACACCGTCGGGGGGGATGCGAAGTACACCGATAAACTCATCTTT.

In this sample, this clone turned up a few times. A far larger clone is just one base off, so this is likely a read error. This sample also contains other DNA sequences that code for the same CDR3. V gene TRDV2 combines with J gene TRDJ1, with 10 bases that match TRDD3. Germline V gives CDR1 GEAIGNYY, CDR2 EKD. The CDR3 is made up of 18 amino acids. V dropped 2 bases and J dropped 3; count of bases not matched to a gene: 14. In DNA form, the CDR3 reads TGTGCCTGTGACAAGCTTACTGGGGGATCTCAGCTCGCCGATAAACTCATCTTT. As protein: CACDKLTGGSQLADKLIF.

This clone is medium-sized within its sample. A far larger clone is off by one base, so a read error is likely. Other DNA sequences from this sample encode an identical CDR3 as well. The J gene is TRDJ3, the V gene TRDV2, with D possibly TRDD3 on 5 matching bases. V gave up 6 bases and J gave up 0 bases, with 17 bases separating them. The germline V gene encodes CDR1 GEAIGNYY and CDR2 EKD. The CDR3 is 18 residues long. The DNA for the CDR3 is TGTGCCTGTCCATCAGTTGGGGTAAGCTCCTGGGACACCCGACAGATGTTTTTC. Translated, it gives CACPSVGVSSWDTRQMFF.

This clone came up a few times. A far larger clone is just one base off, so this is likely a read error. Other nucleotide sequences from this sample produce the same CDR3. The chain links TRDV2 to TRDJ1; tentative D call: TRDD3 (5 bases). The CDR3 runs to 18 residues. V gave up 2 bases and J gave up 3 bases, with 24 bases separating them. Per the germline V gene, CDR1 is GEAIGNYY and CDR2 is EKD. The CDR3 loop is CACDKLTGGSQLADKLIF. The CDR3 DNA reads as TGTGCCTGTGACAAACTTACTGGAGGATCTCAGCTCGCCGATAAACTCATCTTT.

This clone is labeled large (0.1 to 1%). The J gene is TRDJ1, the V gene TRDV3, with TRDD3 identical over 10 bases. V trimming: 4 bases; J trimming: 2 bases; junction bases outside the gene matches: 19. CDR1 and CDR2 (germline): TVYSNPD, GDNSRS (reference sequence). There are 18 residues in the CDR3. This chain's CDR3 is CASSLPGLLGDRTDKLIF. The CDR3, as DNA: TGTGCCTCAAGTCTTCCTGGGCTACTGGGGGATCGGACCGATAAACTCATCTTT.

Turning to this clone: The TCRdb protein comes from a much larger clone and disagrees with this DNA's translation at residue 4, likely due to a read error; the protein given here is derived from the DNA. CDR3 residues: CACNDMGGGPHTDKLIF. Written as DNA, the CDR3 is TGTGCCTGTAACGACATGGGTGGGGGTCCCCACACCGATAAACTCATCTTT. V gene TRDV2 combines with J gene TRDJ1, with D possibly matching TRDD3 (6 bases). Germline lookup yields CDR1 GEAIGNYY and CDR2 EKD. The CDR3 runs to 17 residues. Trimming stripped 6 bases from V and 0 bases from J, with 22 bases between.

About this clone itself: The TCRdb protein comes from a much larger clone and disagrees with this DNA's translation at residue 16, likely due to a read error; the protein given here is derived from the DNA. The same CDR3 can be traced to other DNA sequences in this sample. The genes are TRDV1 and TRDJ1, with TRDD2 identical over 7 bases. Germline lookup yields CDR1 TSWWSYY and CDR2 QGS. The CDR3 runs to 17 residues. The CDR3 here is CALGGTFLRWGADKLTF. The CDR3 DNA follows: TGTGCTCTTGGGGGAACCTTCCTCCGTTGGGGCGCCGACAAACTCACCTTT.

Remarks on this clone: A far larger clone is off by one base, so a read error is likely. Other DNA sequences of this sample code for an identical CDR3. CDR3 in amino acids: CALGEKDWGIRYTDKLIF. The CDR3 nucleotides read TGTGCTCTTGGGGAAAAGGACTGGGGGATCAGGTACACCGATAAACTCATCTTT. The chain is built from TRDV1 and TRDJ1, with TRDD3 matching 10 bases. With V trimmed by 2 bases and J by 0 bases, 9 bases remained unmatched. This CDR3 is built from 18 residues. Looked up from germline, CDR1 is TSWWSYY and CDR2 is QGS.

For this clone: This DNA's translation and the protein TCRdb lists, from a much larger clone, do not match at residue 6, likely due to a read error; the protein shown is translated from the DNA. The rearrangement links TRDV1 to TRDJ1, with no clear D. The CDR3 length is 18 residues. V shed 1 base and J shed 3 bases, with 21 bases lying between them. Germline V gene sequence: CDR1 TSWWSYY, CDR2 QGS. CDR3 nucleotides: TGTGCTCTTGGGGAACCGGGTCCAAAATGCTTTACTTCCGATAAACTCATCTTT. It codes for CALGEPGPKCFTSDKLIF.

Without a V gene call, the J gene is given as TRDJ1; the D call in the table, TRDD3, was not verified against the DNA. This CDR3 comprises 24 residues. The CDR3 sequence: CASLCLPSPLLGDTDTPYTDKLIF. CDR3 bases: TGTGCTTCATTGTGCCTTCCATCCCCATTACTGGGGGATACAGACACGCCGTACACCGATAAACTCATCTTT.

There are a few counts of this clone. A far larger clone is off by one base, so a read error is likely. The sample holds other DNA sequences that translate to the same CDR3. This chain uses TRDV3 with TRDJ1; D remains unclear. The CDR3 length is 18 residues. V lost 2 bases to trimming and J lost 0 bases, with 25 bases between them. Germline V CDR1 and CDR2: TVYSNPD, GDNSRS (reference sequence). The DNA for the CDR3 is TGTGCCTTTCCCGTAACTTATTCTTGGTTTGGGAACACCGATAAACTCATCTTT. Translation: CAFPVTYSWFGNTDKLIF.

This clone turned up a few times. The TCRdb protein comes from a much larger clone and disagrees with this DNA's translation at residue 14, likely due to a read error; the protein given here is derived from the DNA. The chain joins TRDV2 to TRDJ1; 8 bases are a match to TRDD3. The CDR3 consists of 20 residues. Germline loops: CDR1 GEAIGNYY, CDR2 EKD. J was trimmed by 1 base and V by 5 bases; bases with no gene match: 23. Written as DNA, the CDR3 is TGTGCCTGTGTACCGCTCCCTCCTCTGGGGGACCAAGTCGCCACCGATAAACTCATCTTT. Its translation is CACVPLPPLGDQVATDKLIF.

The chain is built from TRDV1 and TRDJ1; 9 nucleotides match TRDD3. Germline values: CDR1 TSWWSYY, CDR2 QGS. The CDR3 extends over 14 amino acids. V gave up 9 bases and J gave up 7 bases; unmatched junction bases: 12. CDR3 protein: CALLTGGIQGKLIF. DNA of the CDR3: TGTGCTCTCCTTACTGGGGGGATACAAGGTAAACTCATCTTT.

This clone was seen a handful of times. This likely reflects a read error, since a far larger clone is one base away. In the same sample, other DNA sequences code for this CDR3. The rearrangement links TRDV2 to TRDJ1; 11 positions agree with TRDD3. V dropped 3 bases and J dropped 8; count of bases not matched to a gene: 19. Germline values: CDR1 GEAIGNYY, CDR2 EKD. The CDR3 consists of 18 residues. The CDR3 here is CACDPPRLLGDTSDKLIF. The CDR3 DNA sequence: TGTGCCTGTGACCCCCCCCGCCTCCTGGGGGATACTAGCGACAAACTCATCTTT.

This clone showed up just a few times. Since a far larger clone is one base different, this is likely a read error. Other DNA sequences in the sample encode the same CDR3. V usage is TRDV3 and J usage is TRDJ1, with D uncertain. Germline loops: CDR1 TVYSNPD, CDR2 GDNSRS (reference sequence). This CDR3 spans 18 amino acids. In DNA, the CDR3 is TGTGCCTTTCCCGTAACCTATTCTTGGTTTGGGAACACCGATAAACTTATCTTT. Protein sequence: CAFPVTYSWFGNTDKLIF.

Concerning this clone: A read error is the likely source, as a far larger clone sits one nucleotide away. This same CDR3 is encoded by further DNA sequences in the sample. The chain couples TRDV1 to TRDJ1, with 7 bases aligning to TRDD2. CDR3 length: 17 amino acids. The germline gives CDR1 TSWWSYY, CDR2 QGS. CDR3 in amino acids: CALGGTFLRWGADKLIF. The CDR3 DNA sequence: TGTGCTCTTGGGGGAACCTTCCTCCGTTGGGGCGCCGACAAACTCATCTTT.

This clone was seen ten or more times. For this DNA, TCRdb reports the protein of a much larger clone, which diverges at residue 16, most likely from a read error; the protein presented here is translated directly from the DNA. The genes are TRDV2 and TRDJ1, with D tentatively TRDD3 (6 bases). The germline V gene encodes CDR1 GEAIGNYY and CDR2 EKD. The CDR3 is 17 amino acids. CDR3 sequence reads: CACDDMGGGPHTDKLTF. CDR3 coding DNA: TGTGCCTGTGACGACATGGGTGGGGGTCCCCACACCGATAAACTCACCTTT.

In its sample, this clone was seen a few times. A far larger clone is just one base off, so this is likely a read error. Other DNA sequences in the same sample also yield this CDR3. The J gene is TRDJ1, the V gene TRDV3; 7 bases match TRDD3. Germline V gives CDR1 TVYSNPD, CDR2 GDNSRS (reference sequence). The CDR3 is 20 amino acids. V shed 4 bases and J 0 bases; nucleotides not matched to a gene: 26. In nucleotides, the CDR3 is TGTGCCTACGACTTCCCCAAATATACCGGGGGATTGATGTACACCGATAAACTCATCTTT. Translating gives CAYDFPKYTGGLMYTDKLIF.

For this clone: The protein in TCRdb stems from a much larger clone and differs at residue 13 from this DNA's translation, likely a read error; here the protein is translated from the DNA. Other DNA sequences within the sample encode an identical CDR3. The CDR3 bases are TGTGCCTGTGACACCTTGGGGGATCGGTGGGCCGATAACCTCATCTTT. Residues: CACDTLGDRWADNLIF. V usage is TRDV2 and J usage is TRDJ1; 8 bases map to TRDD3. The CDR3 spans 16 residues. In germline, CDR1 is GEAIGNYY, CDR2 EKD.